What follows is one T cell receptor beta chain and its context. The data are from a study of blood T cell repertoires in COVID-19. Across the whole study: The origin of the acute and convalescent COVID-19 samples was the United States, Italy and Spain.

The CDR3 consists of 13 residues. V lost 2 bases, J lost 4 bases, and 8 bases lay in between. Data came from immunoSEQ multiplex PCR; TCRdb stores just in-frame clones and leaves some out. The sample holds about 85,000 clones, approximately 90% seen once. V and J are TRBV12-3 or TRBV12-4 and TRBJ1-2, with D possibly being TRBD1 (5 bases). The receptor was derived from a man aged 60-69 years with acute or convalescent COVID-19. The specimen sequenced was peripheral blood. CDR3 sequence (DNA): TGTGCCAGCAGTTTACAGGGAAGCTATGGCTACACCTTC. Its translation: CASSLQGSYGYTF.